A few counts support the clone carrying this TCR beta chain. Resected material from corrective heart surgery provided the thymus tissue analysed. The method was immunoSEQ multiplex PCR; TCRdb's version includes in-frame clones alone and lacks a portion of them. The sample gives fewer than 85,000 clones, 85% to 95% of which show up once; around 0.037% is in the top ten. This specimen comes from a study of human thymus T cells. Germline CDR1 LNHNV, CDR2 YYDKDF (reference sequence). The length of the CDR3 is 15 residues. The V and J ends lost 5 bases and 1 base respectively, with 11 bases between them. The rearrangement links TRBV15 to TRBJ2-2; D gene unclear. Sequenced: thymus tissue. This receptor was obtained from a girl in the first two years of life with a congenital heart defect but otherwise immunologically healthy. The CDR3 sequence: CATSSEWGNTGELFF. In DNA form, the CDR3 reads TGTGCCACCAGCTCCGAGTGGGGGAACACCGGGGAGCTGTTTTTT.